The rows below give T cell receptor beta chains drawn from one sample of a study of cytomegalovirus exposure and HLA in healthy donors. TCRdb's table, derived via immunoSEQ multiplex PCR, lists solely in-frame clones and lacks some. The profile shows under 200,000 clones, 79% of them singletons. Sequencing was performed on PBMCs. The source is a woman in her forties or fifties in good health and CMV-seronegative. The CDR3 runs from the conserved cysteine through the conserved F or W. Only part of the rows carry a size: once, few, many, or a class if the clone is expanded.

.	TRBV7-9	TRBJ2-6	CSSSSSGFSGANVLTF
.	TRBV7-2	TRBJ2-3	CASSLQLAGTDTQYF
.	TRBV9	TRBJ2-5	CASSVGLVGTAETQYF
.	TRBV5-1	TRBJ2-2	CASSLAGAGRGELFF
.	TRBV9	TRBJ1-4	CASSVGDRDRNEKLFF
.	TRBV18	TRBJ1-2	CASSQGARDYGYTF
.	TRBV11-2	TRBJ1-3	CASSSRGDSGNTIYF
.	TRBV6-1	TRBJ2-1	CASSARFPRYGNEQFF
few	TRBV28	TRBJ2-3	CASRVGLAGVSDTQYF
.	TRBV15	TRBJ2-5	CATSRDLAGAETQYF
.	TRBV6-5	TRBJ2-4	CASRDRAAKNIQYF
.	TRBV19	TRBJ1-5	CASTQKQGALNQPQHF
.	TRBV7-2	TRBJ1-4	CASSFRDTKEKLFF
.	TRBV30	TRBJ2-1	CAWSVTAQNEQFF
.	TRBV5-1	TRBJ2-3	CASSPPTPGDTQYF
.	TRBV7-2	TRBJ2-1	CASILSGSGNEQFF
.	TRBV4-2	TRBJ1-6	CASSQERVPEGSPLHF
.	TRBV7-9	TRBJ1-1	CASSGRGDANTEAFF
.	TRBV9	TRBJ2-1	CASSVRPGYNEQFF
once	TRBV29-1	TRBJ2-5	CSVNTGGAGETQYF
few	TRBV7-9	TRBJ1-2	CSSSPNGGLGGYTF
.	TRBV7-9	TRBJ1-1	CASNLVYGGEAFF
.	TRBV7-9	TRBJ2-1	CASSVARQTYNEQFF
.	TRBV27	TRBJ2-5	CASSLGSGGSRGAQYF
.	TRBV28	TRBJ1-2	CASSSSPPGYGYTF
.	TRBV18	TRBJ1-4	CASSPHANEKLFF
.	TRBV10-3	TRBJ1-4	CAISPGQATNEKLFF
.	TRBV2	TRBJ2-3	CASSETGDSTDTQYF
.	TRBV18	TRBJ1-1	CASSPADRWNTEAFF
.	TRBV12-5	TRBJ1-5	CASGLNGNQPQHF
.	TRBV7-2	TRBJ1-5	CASSLSTGGAQPQHF
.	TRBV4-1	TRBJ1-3	CASSQGDRVRSGGNTIYF
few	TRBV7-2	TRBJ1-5	CASSLGLLAPGQPQHF
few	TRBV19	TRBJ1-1	CANIPPGQGLNTEAFF
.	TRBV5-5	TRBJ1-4	CASSLLVTPGEKLFF
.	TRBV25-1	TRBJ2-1	CASSRQGSNEQFF
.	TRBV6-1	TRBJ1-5	CASSPGQGYNQPQHF